This record looks at one T cell receptor (beta chain) sequence and its context. This sample is part of a study of blood T cell repertoires in COVID-19. The wider study: COVID-19 samples, acute and convalescent, were from the United States, Italy and Spain. Sample material is recorded as cDNA or gDNA derived from T cells, B-cell-depleted T cells, or PBMCs.

Recruited during active infection, patients (from Seattle) were subsequently followed longitudinally. Germline lookup yields CDR1 KGHSH and CDR2 LQKENI. The CDR3 runs 14 residues. V gave up 2 bases and J gave up 4 bases; unmatched junction bases: 5. TCRdb's table, derived via immunoSEQ multiplex PCR, lists solely in-frame clones and lacks some. The sample holds 15,000 to 20,000 clones, approximately 91% seen once. The sequence was obtained from a woman of 80 years or more with COVID-19, enrolled during active disease. Sequenced: peripheral blood. The rearrangement joins TRBV18 to TRBJ2-7; 7 bases align to TRBD1. Here the CDR3 reads CASSPTRGRYEQYF. In DNA, the CDR3 is TGTGCCAGCTCACCAACCAGGGGGAGATACGAGCAGTACTTC.